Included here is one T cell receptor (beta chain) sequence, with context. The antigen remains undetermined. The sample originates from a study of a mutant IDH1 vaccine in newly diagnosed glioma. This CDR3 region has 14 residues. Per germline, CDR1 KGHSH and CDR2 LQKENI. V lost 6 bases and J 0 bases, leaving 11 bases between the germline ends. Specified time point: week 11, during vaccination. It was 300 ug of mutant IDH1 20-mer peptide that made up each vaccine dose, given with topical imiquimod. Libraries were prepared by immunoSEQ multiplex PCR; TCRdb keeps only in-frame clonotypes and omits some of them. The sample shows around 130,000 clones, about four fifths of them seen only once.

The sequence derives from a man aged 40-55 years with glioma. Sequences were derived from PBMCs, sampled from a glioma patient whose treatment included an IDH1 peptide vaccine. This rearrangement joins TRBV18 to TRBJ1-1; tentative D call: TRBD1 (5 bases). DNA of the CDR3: TGTGCCAGCTCCCCGACAGTCATGAACACTGAAGCTTTCTTT. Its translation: CASSPTVMNTEAFF.